This TCR beta chain was obtained from a study of technical replicates of blood from a handful of donors. Method: immunoSEQ multiplex PCR; TCRdb's copy keeps in-frame clones and lacks some. Here the sample spans some 70,000 clones, less than 98% being singletons. The specimen sequenced was T cells isolated from PBMCs. The TCR was taken from a human donor in good health.

The CDR3 DNA sequence: TGTGCCAGCAGACAATCGGGTACAGATACGCAGTATTTT. This gives the protein CASRQSGTDTQYF. J is TRBJ2-3 and V is TRBV25-1; D remains unclear. Germline CDR1 is MGHDK and CDR2 is SYGVNS. The CDR3 runs 13 residues. Trimming left V 6 bases short and J 3 bases short, with 10 bases between.